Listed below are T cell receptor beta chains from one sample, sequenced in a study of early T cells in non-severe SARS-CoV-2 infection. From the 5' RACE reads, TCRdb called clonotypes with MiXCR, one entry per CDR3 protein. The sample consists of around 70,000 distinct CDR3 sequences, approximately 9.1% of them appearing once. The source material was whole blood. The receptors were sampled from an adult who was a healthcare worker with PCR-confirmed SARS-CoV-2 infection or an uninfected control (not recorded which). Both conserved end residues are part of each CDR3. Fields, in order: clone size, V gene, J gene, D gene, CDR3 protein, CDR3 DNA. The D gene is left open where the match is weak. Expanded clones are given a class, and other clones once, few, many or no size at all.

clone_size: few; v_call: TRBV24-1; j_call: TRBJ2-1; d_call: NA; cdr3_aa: CATSDSRSLANEQFF; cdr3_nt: TGTGCCACCAGTGATTCCCGCTCGCTAGCGAATGAGCAGTTCTTC
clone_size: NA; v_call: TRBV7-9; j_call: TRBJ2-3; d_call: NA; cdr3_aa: CASSLGSTLSTDTQYF; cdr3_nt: TGTGCCAGCAGCTTAGGCAGCACCCTTAGCACAGATACGCAGTATTTT
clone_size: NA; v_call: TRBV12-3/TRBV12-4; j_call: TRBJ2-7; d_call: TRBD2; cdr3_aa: CASSFFTSGSYEQYF; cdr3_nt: TGTGCCAGCAGTTTTTTTACTAGCGGATCCTACGAGCAGTACTTC
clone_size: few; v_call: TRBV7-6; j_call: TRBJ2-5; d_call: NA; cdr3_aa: CASSTSTETQYF; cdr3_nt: TGTGCCAGCAGCACCTCTACGGAGACCCAGTACTTC
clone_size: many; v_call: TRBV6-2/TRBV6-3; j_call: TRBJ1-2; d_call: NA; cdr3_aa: CASSGWGQNYGYTF; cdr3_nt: TGTGCCAGTTCAGGATGGGGCCAGAACTATGGCTACACCTTC
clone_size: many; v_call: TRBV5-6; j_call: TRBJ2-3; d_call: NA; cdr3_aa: CASSLSQRVTTDTQYF; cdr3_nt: TGTGCCAGCAGCTTGTCCCAACGGGTTACCACAGATACGCAGTATTTT
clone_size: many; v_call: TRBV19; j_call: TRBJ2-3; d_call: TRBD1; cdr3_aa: CASRTLGQGAGDTQYF; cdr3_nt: TGTGCCAGTAGAACCCTGGGACAGGGGGCGGGAGATACGCAGTATTTT
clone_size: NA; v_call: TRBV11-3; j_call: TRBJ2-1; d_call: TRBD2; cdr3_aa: CASSSGLAGDNEQFF; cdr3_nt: TGTGCCAGCAGCTCCGGACTAGCGGGAGACAATGAGCAGTTCTTC
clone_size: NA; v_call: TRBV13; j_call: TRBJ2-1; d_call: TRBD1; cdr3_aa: CASSPRDRDYNEQFF; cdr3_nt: TGTGCCAGCAGCCCCAGGGACAGGGACTACAATGAGCAGTTCTTC
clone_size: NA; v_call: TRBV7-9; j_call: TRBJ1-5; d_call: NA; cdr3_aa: CASSLSPARGAPQHF; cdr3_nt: TGTGCCAGCAGCTTATCCCCCGCACGGGGGGCGCCCCAGCATTTT
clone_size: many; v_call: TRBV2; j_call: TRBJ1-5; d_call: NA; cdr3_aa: CASSAVLVQPQHF; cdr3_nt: TGTGCCAGCAGTGCAGTCCTGGTTCAGCCCCAGCATTTT
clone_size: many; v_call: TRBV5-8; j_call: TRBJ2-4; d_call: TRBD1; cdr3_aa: CASSLDRGRYIQYF; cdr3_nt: TGTGCCAGCAGCTTGGACAGGGGGAGGTACATTCAGTACTTC
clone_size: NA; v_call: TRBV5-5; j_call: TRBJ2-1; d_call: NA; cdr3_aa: CASSLGLANSYNEQFF; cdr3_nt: TGTGCCAGCAGCTTGGGGCTAGCCAACTCCTACAATGAGCAGTTCTTC
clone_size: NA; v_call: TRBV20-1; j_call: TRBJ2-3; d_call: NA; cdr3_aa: CSARLGAGRGVPDTQYF; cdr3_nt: TGCAGTGCTAGACTAGGGGCAGGGCGAGGGGTCCCAGATACGCAGTATTTT
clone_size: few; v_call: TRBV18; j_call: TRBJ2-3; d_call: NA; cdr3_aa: CASSPESDTQYF; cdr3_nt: TGTGCCAGCTCACCAGAGTCAGATACGCAGTATTTT
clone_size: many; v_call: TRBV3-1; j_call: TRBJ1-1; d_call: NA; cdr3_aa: CASSEGVGEAFF; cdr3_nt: TGTGCCAGCAGCGAAGGGGTAGGTGAAGCTTTCTTT
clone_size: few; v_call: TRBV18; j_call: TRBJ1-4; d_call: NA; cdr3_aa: CASSPSRDTLEKLFF; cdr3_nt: TGTGCCAGCTCACCCTCCCGGGACACCCTCGAAAAACTGTTTTTT
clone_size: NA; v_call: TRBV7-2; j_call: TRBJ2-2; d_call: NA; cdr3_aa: CASRRDSHTGELFF; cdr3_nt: TGTGCCAGCCGCCGGGACTCCCACACCGGGGAGCTGTTTTTT
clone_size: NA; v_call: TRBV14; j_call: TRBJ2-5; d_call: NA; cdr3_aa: CASSQDWGGQETQYF; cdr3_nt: TGTGCCAGCAGCCAAGATTGGGGAGGCCAAGAGACCCAGTACTTC
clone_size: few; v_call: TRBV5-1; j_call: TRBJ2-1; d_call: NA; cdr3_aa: CASSLALGNEQFF; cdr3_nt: TGCGCCAGCAGCTTGGCCCTGGGCAATGAGCAGTTCTTC
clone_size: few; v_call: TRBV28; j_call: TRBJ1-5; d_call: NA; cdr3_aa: CASSWPGGNQPQHF; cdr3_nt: TGTGCCAGCAGTTGGCCTGGGGGCAATCAGCCCCAGCATTTT
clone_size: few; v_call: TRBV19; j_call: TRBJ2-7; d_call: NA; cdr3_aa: CASSIPGLPYEQYF; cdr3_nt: TGTGCCAGTAGTATTCCCGGACTTCCCTACGAGCAGTACTTC
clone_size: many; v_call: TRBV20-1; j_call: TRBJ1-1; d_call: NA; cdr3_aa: CSARDLASNTEAFF; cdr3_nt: TGCAGTGCTAGAGATCTCGCCTCGAACACTGAAGCTTTCTTT
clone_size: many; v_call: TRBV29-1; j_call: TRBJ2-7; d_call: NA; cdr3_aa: CSVDSPGRRAYEQYF; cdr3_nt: TGCAGCGTTGACTCCCCGGGGAGACGGGCCTACGAGCAGTACTTC
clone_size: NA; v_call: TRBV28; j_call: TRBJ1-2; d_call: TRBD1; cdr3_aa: CASSPNPGQGYYGYTF; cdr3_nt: TGTGCCAGCAGTCCCAACCCGGGACAGGGATACTATGGCTACACCTTC
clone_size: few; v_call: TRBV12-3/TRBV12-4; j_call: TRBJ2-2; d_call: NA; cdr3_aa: CASSPSELGSAGELFF; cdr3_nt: TGTGCCAGCAGTCCCTCGGAGCTCGGGAGCGCCGGGGAGCTGTTTTTT
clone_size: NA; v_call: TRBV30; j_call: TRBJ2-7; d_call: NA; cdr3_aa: CAWSVRGYEQYF; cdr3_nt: TGTGCCTGGAGTGTACGAGGGTACGAGCAGTACTTC
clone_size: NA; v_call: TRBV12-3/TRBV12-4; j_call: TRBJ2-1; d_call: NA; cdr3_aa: CASSLRRAHSYNEQFF; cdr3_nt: TGTGCCAGCAGTTTACGCAGGGCGCACTCCTACAATGAGCAGTTCTTC
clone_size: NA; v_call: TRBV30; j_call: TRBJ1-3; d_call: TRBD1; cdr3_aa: CAWSEVRTGRTNTIYF; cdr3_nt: TGTGCCTGGAGTGAAGTTCGGACAGGAAGAACAAACACCATATATTTT
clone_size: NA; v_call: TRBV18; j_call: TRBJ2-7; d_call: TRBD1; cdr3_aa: CASSPTGKTYEQYF; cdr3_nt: TGTGCCAGCTCACCGACAGGGAAGACCTACGAGCAGTACTTC
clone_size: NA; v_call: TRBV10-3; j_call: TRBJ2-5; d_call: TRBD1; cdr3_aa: CAIGQAQETQYF; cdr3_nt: TGTGCCATCGGACAGGCGCAAGAGACCCAGTACTTC
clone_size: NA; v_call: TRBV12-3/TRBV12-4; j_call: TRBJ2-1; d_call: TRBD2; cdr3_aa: CASSLSTSASEQFF; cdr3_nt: TGTGCCAGCAGTTTGTCGACTAGCGCGAGTGAGCAGTTCTTC
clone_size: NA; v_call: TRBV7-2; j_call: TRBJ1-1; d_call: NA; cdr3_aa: CASSRNKNTEAFF; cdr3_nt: TGTGCCAGCAGCCGGAACAAGAACACTGAAGCTTTCTTT
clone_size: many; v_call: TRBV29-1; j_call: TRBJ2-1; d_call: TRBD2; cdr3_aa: CSVRGLAGEGYNEQFF; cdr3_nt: TGCAGCGTTCGTGGACTAGCGGGAGAGGGCTACAATGAGCAGTTCTTC
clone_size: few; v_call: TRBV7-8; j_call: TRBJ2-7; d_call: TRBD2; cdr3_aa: CASSLAGANSYEQYF; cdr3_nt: TGTGCCAGCAGCCTAGCGGGAGCTAACTCCTACGAGCAGTACTTC
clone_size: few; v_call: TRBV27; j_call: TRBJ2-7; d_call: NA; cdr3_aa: CASSLGDRYEQYF; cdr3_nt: TGTGCCAGCAGTTTGGGGGACCGGTACGAGCAGTACTTC
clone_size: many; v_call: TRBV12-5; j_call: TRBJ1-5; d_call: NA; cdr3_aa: CASGPDSPNQPQHF; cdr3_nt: TGTGCTAGTGGCCCAGACAGCCCCAATCAGCCCCAGCATTTT
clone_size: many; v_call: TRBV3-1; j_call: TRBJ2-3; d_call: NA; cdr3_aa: CASSQEGPGLRAGTQYF; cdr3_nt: TGTGCCAGCAGCCAAGAGGGGCCGGGACTCAGAGCGGGTACGCAGTATTTT
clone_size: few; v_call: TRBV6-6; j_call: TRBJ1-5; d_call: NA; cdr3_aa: CASSYVGINQPQHF; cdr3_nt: TGTGCCAGCAGTTACGTGGGGATTAATCAGCCCCAGCATTTT
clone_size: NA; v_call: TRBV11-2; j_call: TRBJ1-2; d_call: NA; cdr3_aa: CASSLGDWNGYTF; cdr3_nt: TGTGCCAGCAGCTTAGGGGATTGGAATGGCTACACCTTC
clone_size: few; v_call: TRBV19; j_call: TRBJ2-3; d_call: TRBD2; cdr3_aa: CASSGSGTDTQYF; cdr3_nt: TGTGCCAGTAGTGGAAGCGGGACGGATACGCAGTATTTT
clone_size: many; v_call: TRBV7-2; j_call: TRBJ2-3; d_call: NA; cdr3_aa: CASSRYTDTQYF; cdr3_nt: TGTGCCAGCAGCCGATACACAGATACGCAGTATTTT
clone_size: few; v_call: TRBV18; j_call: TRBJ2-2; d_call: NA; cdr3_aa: CASSPQGAGELFF; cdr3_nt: TGTGCCAGCTCACCACAGGGGGCCGGGGAGCTGTTTTTT
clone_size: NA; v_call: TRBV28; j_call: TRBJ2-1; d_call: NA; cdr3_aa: CASNSYNEQFF; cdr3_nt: TGTGCCAGCAATTCCTACAATGAGCAGTTCTTC
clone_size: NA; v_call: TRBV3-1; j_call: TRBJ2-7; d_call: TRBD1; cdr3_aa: CASSQAGTGVYEQYF; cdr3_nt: TGTGCCAGCAGCCAAGCCGGGACAGGGGTCTACGAGCAGTACTTC
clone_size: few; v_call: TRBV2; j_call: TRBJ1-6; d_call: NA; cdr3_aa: CASSTDSNSPLHF; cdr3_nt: TGTGCCAGCAGCACGGACAGCAATTCACCCCTCCACTTT
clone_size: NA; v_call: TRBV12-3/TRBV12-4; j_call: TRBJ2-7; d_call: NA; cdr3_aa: CASTTVGTPLYF; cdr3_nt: TGTGCCAGCACCACAGTCGGGACCCCGTTGTACTTC
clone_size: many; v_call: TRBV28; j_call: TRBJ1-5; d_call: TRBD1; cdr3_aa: CASSFETGRRQPQHF; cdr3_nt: TGTGCCAGCAGTTTCGAGACAGGGAGGCGCCAGCCCCAGCATTTT
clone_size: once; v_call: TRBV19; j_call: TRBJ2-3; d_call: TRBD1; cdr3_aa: CASRKGQTSTDTQYF; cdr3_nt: TGTGCCAGTAGAAAGGGACAGACTAGCACAGATACGCAGTATTTT
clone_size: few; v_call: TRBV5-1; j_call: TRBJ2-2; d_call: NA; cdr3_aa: CASSPLPNTGELFF; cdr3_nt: TGCGCCAGCAGCCCGCTACCTAACACCGGGGAGCTGTTTTTT
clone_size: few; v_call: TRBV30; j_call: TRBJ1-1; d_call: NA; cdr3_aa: CAWSVFNPGRNTEAFF; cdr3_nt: TGTGCCTGGAGTGTATTTAATCCGGGGCGGAACACTGAAGCTTTCTTT